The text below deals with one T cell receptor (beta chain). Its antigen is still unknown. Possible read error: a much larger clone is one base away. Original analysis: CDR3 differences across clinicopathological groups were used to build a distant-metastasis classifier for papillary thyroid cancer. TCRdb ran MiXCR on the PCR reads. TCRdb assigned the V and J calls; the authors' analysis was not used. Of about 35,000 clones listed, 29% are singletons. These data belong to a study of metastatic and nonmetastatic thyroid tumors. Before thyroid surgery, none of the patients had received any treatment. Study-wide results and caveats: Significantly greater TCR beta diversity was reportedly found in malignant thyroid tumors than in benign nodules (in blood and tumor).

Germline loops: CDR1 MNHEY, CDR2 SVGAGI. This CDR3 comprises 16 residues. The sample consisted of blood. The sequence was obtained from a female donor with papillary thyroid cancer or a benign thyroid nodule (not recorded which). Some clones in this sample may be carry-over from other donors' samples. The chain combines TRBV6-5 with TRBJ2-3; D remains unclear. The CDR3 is CASLTRRVGCVDTQYF. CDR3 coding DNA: TGCGCCAGCCTAACTCGACGGGTCGGTTGTGTAGATACGCAGTATTTT.